This record covers a single TCR beta chain. Its antigen is not yet known. No much larger clonotype is one base removed from it; base qualities were not supplied. This sample is drawn from a study of shared clonotypes between healthy human individuals (dated by TCRdb to 2020 to 2021). Regarding the study in general: The cohort included three men and two women between 18 and 49 years of age. For each donor, CD4 naive and CD4 memory were each given three plates, CD8 naive was given two plates, and CD8 memory was given one plate. The study deeply sequenced blood TCR repertoires of several healthy adults to estimate repertoire size and the extent of clonotype sharing between individuals. Libraries were prepared and TCR repertoires were sequenced by different laboratories using diverse techniques, in order to increase sequencing depth and limit assay-specific biases. Each donor's leukapheresis produced roughly between roughly 0.9 and 9 billion PBMCs.

Trimmed from V: 5 bases; trimmed from J: 4 bases; junction bases lacking a gene match: 10. The cysteine opens and the phenylalanine closes a CDR3 of 16 amino acids. Only the CDR3 DNA is retained, 48 bases long and in frame from the first base. CDR1 and CDR2 are drawn from the germline V gene (reference sequence): SEHNR, FQNEAQ. TCR CDR3 regions were amplified from genomic DNA by multiplex PCR using the deep immunoSEQ assay. Extracted genomic DNA from each cell subset was distributed evenly across all wells of several immunoSEQ 96-well plates, and each plate was treated as a replicate. Each replicate PCR for sorted subsets received 150 to 250 ng genomic DNA, equal to tens of thousands of T cell genomes. The purified libraries were quantified using a Qubit 3.0 fluorometer, sized with a Bioanalyzer 2100, and then quantified again using the KAPA Library Quantification kit. Every immunoSEQ 96-well plate was sequenced on a separate single-read 150-cycle Illumina NextSeq 550 flow cell. Per the source publication's procedure: The immunoSEQ output contained only junctional sequences without quality scores, so filtering could not match that applied to full-length reads. Sequences were annotated with PyIR, a Python wrapper for IgBLAST v1.9, and V/J genes and CDR3 were assigned using IMGT germline references. Reads were filtered out if the reads had weak V/J assignments (E-value above 1e-6), no CDR3, stop codons, out-of-frame junctions, or ambiguous translated residues. V3J clonotypes were defined by identical inferred V gene, J gene, and CDR3 amino acid sequence. Percentage overlap between repertoires was computed as shared unique clonotypes divided by the size of the smaller repertoire. Repertoire richness was assessed with RTK rarefaction, the Chao1 estimator, and Recon v2.1 estimates of unobserved clonotypes. Generation probabilities for all TCRbeta clonotypes obtained by the gDNA method from a few donors were computed using OLGA. TCRdb retrieved this table from immuneACCESS and kept in-frame rearrangements only. Not all clones are present; in checked studies, unresolved V genes account for under half, and no reason is known for the remainder. V and J calls plus clone size are reproduced from that table; the DNA served to infer D and trimming. The table for this sample lists 600,000 or so clones; about 98% of them were counted only once. The top ten hold 0.3% of the sample.

CD8 naive samples consisted of CD45RO-negative cells that were positively selected for CCR7, yielding a CD45RA+CCR7+ population without TemRA cells. The donors were healthy, HIV-negative adults who had no recently reported acute infections or vaccinations. Only Caucasian adults living in Nashville, Tennessee, USA were represented among the donors. Blood was collected by leukapheresis, and PBMCs were isolated by Ficoll-Histopaque density gradient centrifugation and then cryopreserved in liquid nitrogen vapor phase. Analytical flow cytometry was used to check the purity and quantity of every magnetically sorted T cell population. Genomic DNA was isolated from each sorted fraction and quantified by UV absorbance on a Nanodrop 2000c. Study-level results and caveats: Compared with non-shared clonotypes, clonotypes shared by all four sorted-subset donors had higher generation probabilities. Pairwise subsampling led to the expectation that sequencing depth would affect the degree of clonotype sharing among donors. Sampling was restricted to blood, and TCR repertoires in tissues likely differ from the TCR repertoires found in blood. The small number of donors limited the genetic and exposure-history diversity represented. Estimated clonotype richness was generally larger for naive than for memory subsets. Sharing across a few donors was observed for around 5% of naive CD4, around 3.5% of naive CD8, over 2% of memory CD4, and over 0.3% of memory CD8 clonotypes. Even with the large sequencing depth, rarefaction of the sorted-subset datasets indicated that sequencing was incomplete.

The origin of this receptor is a man younger than 45 in good health. Here the chain combines TRBV7-9 and TRBJ2-2; TRBD1 lines up with 7 middle nucleotides. The sequencing input was naive CD8+ T cells sorted from blood. The cell subset or site label, read with the paper, signifies: CD45RA+CCR7+. The CDR3 region: CASSRSSDRATGELFF. The sequenced DNA is TGTGCCAGCAGCCGCTCCTCCGACAGGGCCACCGGGGAGCTGTTTTTT. With the portions outside the CDR3 filled from the reference TRBV7-9 and TRBJ2-2 genes, the complete variable region becomes DTGVSQNPRHKITKRGQNVTFRCDPISEHNRLYWYRQTLGQGPEFLTYFQNEAQLEKSRLLSDRFSAERPKGSFSTLEIQRTEQGDSAMYLCASSRSSDRATGELFFGEGSRLTVL.